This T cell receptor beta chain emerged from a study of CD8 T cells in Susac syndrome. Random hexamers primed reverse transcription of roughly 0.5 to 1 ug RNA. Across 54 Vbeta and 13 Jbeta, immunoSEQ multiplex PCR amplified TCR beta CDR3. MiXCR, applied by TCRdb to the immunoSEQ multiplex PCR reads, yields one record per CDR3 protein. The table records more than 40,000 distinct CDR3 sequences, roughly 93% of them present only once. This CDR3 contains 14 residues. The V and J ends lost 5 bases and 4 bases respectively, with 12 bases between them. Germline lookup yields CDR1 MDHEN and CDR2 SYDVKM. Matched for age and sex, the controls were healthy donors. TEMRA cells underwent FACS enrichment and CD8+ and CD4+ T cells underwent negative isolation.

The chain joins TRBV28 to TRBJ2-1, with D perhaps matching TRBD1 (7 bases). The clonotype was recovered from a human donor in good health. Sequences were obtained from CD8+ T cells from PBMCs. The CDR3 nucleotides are TGTGCCAGCAGTCGCGGGGACAGATACAATGAGCAGTTCTTC. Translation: CASSRGDRYNEQFF.